Listed below are T cell receptor beta chains from one sample, sequenced in a study of human T cells and chemical hapten exposure. MiXCR, run by TCRdb on the RACE reads, gives a single entry per CDR3 protein. The sample lists some 80,000 distinct CDR3 sequences, 11% occurring once. This material consisted of whole blood, taken in connection with sensitization to the hapten diphenylcyclopropenone (DPC). All receptors come from a man between 18 and 29 years old with alopecia areata. Some clones in this sample may be carry-over from other donors' samples. Each CDR3 is given with its conserved first and last residue. The D gene is left open where the match is weak. Clone size, where shown, is once, few, many, or a class for clones that have expanded.

J	D	V	size	DNA	CDR3
TRBJ1-6	TRBD1	TRBV6-5	many	TGTGCCAGCAGCCTCGGACAGGGTCGTTCACCCCTCCACTTT	CASSLGQGRSPLHF
TRBJ1-6	NA	TRBV20-1	NA	TGCAGTGCTAGAGATGGCAATTCACCCCTCCACTTT	CSARDGNSPLHF
TRBJ2-3	TRBD1	TRBV20-1	few	TGCAGTGCCCGGACAGGGAAACCAGATACGCAGTATTTT	CSARTGKPDTQYF
TRBJ1-2	TRBD1	TRBV6-1	NA	TGTGCCAGCAGCGCTGCCGGGACAGGGGATAACTATGGCTACACCTTC	CASSAAGTGDNYGYTF
TRBJ1-2	TRBD1	TRBV12-3/TRBV12-4	many	TGTGCCAGCAGTCAACAAAGACAGGGCCCATACCACTTC	CASSQQRQGPYHF
TRBJ1-2	NA	TRBV29-1	NA	TGCAGCGAAGATGACCGCTATGGCTACACCTTC	CSEDDRYGYTF
TRBJ1-1	NA	TRBV12-3/TRBV12-4	many	TGTGCCAGCAGTTTCTCAGTGAACACTGAAGCTTTCTTT	CASSFSVNTEAFF
TRBJ1-3	NA	TRBV15	NA	TGTGCCACCAGCACAAACCCAAGATACTCTGGAAACACCATATATTTT	CATSTNPRYSGNTIYF
TRBJ1-1	NA	TRBV6-2/TRBV6-3	many	TGTGCCAGCAGATCACAACGGGGCTACCTTGAAGCTTTCTTT	CASRSQRGYLEAFF
TRBJ2-1	NA	TRBV25-1	many	TGTGCCAGCAGTGATATACATAGCTCCTACAATGAGCAGTTCTTC	CASSDIHSSYNEQFF
TRBJ2-5	TRBD2	TRBV3-1	few	TGTGCCAGCAAAGCGGGGGAGACCCAGTACTTC	CASKAGETQYF
TRBJ2-3	NA	TRBV7-9	few	TGTGCCAGCAGCTTCCCTGGGGGCACGGCAGATACGCAGTATTTT	CASSFPGGTADTQYF
TRBJ1-2	NA	TRBV18	NA	TGTGCCAGCTCCCACGGACAGTCCTATGGCTACACCTTC	CASSHGQSYGYTF
TRBJ1-5	NA	TRBV10-3	NA	TGTGCCATCAGTGAGGGGGACGGTAGCAATCAGCCCCAGCATTTT	CAISEGDGSNQPQHF
TRBJ1-1	NA	TRBV20-1	NA	TGCAGTGCTAGGGACAGAGAAAACATGAACACTGAAGCTTTCTTT	CSARDRENMNTEAFF
TRBJ1-2	NA	TRBV7-9	NA	TGTGCCAGCAGCTTAGGGTCTGGGGTACACCATGGCTACACCTTC	CASSLGSGVHHGYTF
TRBJ2-1	NA	TRBV5-1	few	TGCGCCAGCAGCTTGGCTTCCAGGGCGTCCTACAATGAGCAGTTCTTC	CASSLASRASYNEQFF
TRBJ2-7	NA	TRBV3-1	few	TGTGCCAGCAGCCAAGATCACAGCCTCTCCTACGAGCAGTACTTC	CASSQDHSLSYEQYF
TRBJ2-2	TRBD2	TRBV13	few	TGTGCCATCAGGACTAGCGGGGGAGCGAACACCGGGGAGCTGTTTTTT	CAIRTSGGANTGELFF
TRBJ1-6	NA	TRBV19	few	TGTGCCAGTTGCGACTGGAGCTCCTATAATTCACCCCTCCACTTT	CASCDWSSYNSPLHF
TRBJ2-7	NA	TRBV7-2	many	TGTGCCAGCAGCTTAGATACCGAGCAGTACTTC	CASSLDTEQYF
TRBJ1-1	TRBD1	TRBV7-2	NA	TGTGCCAGCAGGGGGTGGACAGGCGATGACACTGAAGCTTTCTTT	CASRGWTGDDTEAFF
TRBJ1-6	NA	TRBV28	few	TGTGCCAGCAGTTGGGGGCCCGGACAGCATGACTCACCCCTCCACTTT	CASSWGPGQHDSPLHF
TRBJ1-3	NA	TRBV7-9	many	TGTGCCAGCAGCTTAGCGGTGGACCGAAGCTCTGGAAACACCATATATTTT	CASSLAVDRSSGNTIYF
TRBJ2-1	TRBD1	TRBV15	NA	TGTGCCACCAGCAGACCGGGGACACAGGGGATTGGGGGTACGGCCTACAATGAGCAGTTCTTC	CATSRPGTQGIGGTAYNEQFF
TRBJ1-2	NA	TRBV28	few	TGTGCCAGCAGTTTATTGGAGGGGACGGGCTATGGCTACACCTTC	CASSLLEGTGYGYTF
TRBJ2-6	NA	TRBV5-5	few	TGTGCCAGCAGCTTGTTTGGGGGCTCTGGGGCCAACGTCCTGACTTTC	CASSLFGGSGANVLTF
TRBJ2-2	NA	TRBV12-5	few	TGTGCTAGTGGGGGTTTTGGGGCGGAAACCGGGGAGCTGTTTTTT	CASGGFGAETGELFF
TRBJ2-5	NA	TRBV11-2	NA	TGTGCCAGCAGCCCGTGGACCCCTCGGCGGGAGACCCAGTACTTC	CASSPWTPRRETQYF
TRBJ2-5	TRBD1	TRBV11-2	few	TGTGCCAGCAGTTGGGACGGGACAGGGGGGTCGGAGACCCAGTACTTC	CASSWDGTGGSETQYF
TRBJ2-3	NA	TRBV20-1	NA	TGCAGTGCCGAACAGAGCACAGATACGCAGTATTTT	CSAEQSTDTQYF
TRBJ1-1	NA	TRBV18	NA	TGTGCCAGCTCACCCGTGGAGGGGAGGGAGAACACTGAAGCTTTCTTT	CASSPVEGRENTEAFF
TRBJ1-1	NA	TRBV21-1	NA	TGTGCCAGCAGCAGCCGGGACAGGGTAGGGAACACTGAAGCTTTCTTT	CASSSRDRVGNTEAFF
TRBJ2-7	NA	TRBV7-8	few	TGTGCCAGCAGCTCGGACAGAGGGGCCTACGAGCAGTACTTC	CASSSDRGAYEQYF
TRBJ1-3	TRBD1	TRBV12-3/TRBV12-4	many	TGTGCCAGCAGTCCCCCCCCAGGGACAGTCAATCTCTCTGGAAACACCATATATTTT	CASSPPPGTVNLSGNTIYF
TRBJ2-5	TRBD1	TRBV7-9	NA	TGTGCCAGCAGAACCGCCGGGACAGGGAATGGAGAGACCCAGTACTTC	CASRTAGTGNGETQYF